This TCR beta chain was obtained from a study of CD8 T cells in ankylosing spondylitis. Using quantitative 5'-RACE with molecular barcodes, the authors made TCR beta libraries. One entry per CDR3 protein results from TCRdb running MiXCR on the 5' RACE reads. The sample shows approximately 550,000 distinct CDR3 sequences, 10% to 15% of them seen only once. Regarding this clonotype: Its antigen is unidentified.

V lost 6 bases to trimming and J lost 6 bases; unmatched junction nucleotides: 12. The CDR3 is 15 amino acids. Germline loops: CDR1 SGHKS, CDR2 YYEKEE (reference sequence). Findings and caveats of the study: The authors reported significant enrichment of disease-linked clones in matched ankylosing spondylitis synovial fluid. The authors found the disease-linked clones to be CD8+ and relatively rare in peripheral blood. Made up of about eight highly homologous variants, a TCR beta motif appeared characteristic of ankylosing spondylitis blood.

This receptor was identified in a male donor with ankylosing spondylitis. The chain carries TRBV5-5 and TRBJ2-1, with TRBD1 matching over 7 bases. Sequenced: blood, either unsorted or a sorted T cell fraction (not recorded which). CDR3 sequence: CASNSETGWGNEQFF. CDR3 sequence (DNA): TGTGCCAGCAATTCAGAGACAGGGTGGGGCAATGAGCAGTTCTTC.